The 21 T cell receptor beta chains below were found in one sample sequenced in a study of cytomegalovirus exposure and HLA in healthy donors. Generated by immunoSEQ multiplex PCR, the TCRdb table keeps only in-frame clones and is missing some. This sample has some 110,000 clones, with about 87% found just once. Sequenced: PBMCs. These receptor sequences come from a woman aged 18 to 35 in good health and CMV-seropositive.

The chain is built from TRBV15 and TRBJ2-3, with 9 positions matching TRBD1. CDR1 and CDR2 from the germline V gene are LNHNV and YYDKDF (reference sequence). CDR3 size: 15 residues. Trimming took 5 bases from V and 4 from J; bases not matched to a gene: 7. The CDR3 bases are TGTGCCACCAGCGCCCGGGACAGGGCAGCAGATACGCAGTATTTT. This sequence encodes CATSARDRAADTQYF.

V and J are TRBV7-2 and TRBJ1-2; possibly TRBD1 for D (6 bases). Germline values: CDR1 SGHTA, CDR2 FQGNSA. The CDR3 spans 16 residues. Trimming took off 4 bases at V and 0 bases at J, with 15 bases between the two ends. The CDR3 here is CASSSLPGVPNYGYTF. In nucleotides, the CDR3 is TGTGCCAGCAGCTCGCTACCAGGGGTTCCTAACTATGGCTACACCTTC.

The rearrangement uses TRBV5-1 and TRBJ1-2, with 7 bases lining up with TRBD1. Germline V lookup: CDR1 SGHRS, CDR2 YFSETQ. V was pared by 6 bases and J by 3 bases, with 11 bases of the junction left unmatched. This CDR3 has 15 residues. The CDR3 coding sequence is TGCGCCAGCATCTACAGGACAGGTTCCCACTATGGCTACACCTTC. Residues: CASIYRTGSHYGYTF.

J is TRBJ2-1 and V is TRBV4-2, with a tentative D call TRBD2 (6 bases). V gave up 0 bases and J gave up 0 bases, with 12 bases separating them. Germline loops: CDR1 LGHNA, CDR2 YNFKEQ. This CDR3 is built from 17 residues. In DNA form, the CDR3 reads TGTGCCAGCAGCCAAGATGACGGCGGGGACTCCTACAATGAGCAGTTCTTC. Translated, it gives CASSQDDGGDSYNEQFF.

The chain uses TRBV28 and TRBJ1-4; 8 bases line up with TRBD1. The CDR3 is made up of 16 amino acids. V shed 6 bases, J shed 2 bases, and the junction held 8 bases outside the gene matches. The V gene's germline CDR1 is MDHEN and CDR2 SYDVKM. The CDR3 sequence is CASSLQGVVTNEKLFF. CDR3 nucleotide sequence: TGTGCCAGCAGCTTACAGGGGGTGGTGACTAATGAAAAACTGTTTTTT.

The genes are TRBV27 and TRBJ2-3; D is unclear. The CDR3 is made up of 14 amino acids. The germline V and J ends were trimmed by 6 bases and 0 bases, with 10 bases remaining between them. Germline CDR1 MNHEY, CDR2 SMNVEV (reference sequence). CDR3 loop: CASRPSGSTDTQYF. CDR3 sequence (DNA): TGTGCCAGCAGACCCTCGGGTAGCACAGATACGCAGTATTTT.

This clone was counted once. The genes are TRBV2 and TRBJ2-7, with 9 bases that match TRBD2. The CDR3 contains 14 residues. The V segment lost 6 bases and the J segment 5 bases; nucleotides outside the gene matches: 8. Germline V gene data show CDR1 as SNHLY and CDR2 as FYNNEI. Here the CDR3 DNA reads TGTGCCAGCAGCCTAGCGGGGCCCCTGAACGAGCAGTACTTC. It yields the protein CASSLAGPLNEQYF.

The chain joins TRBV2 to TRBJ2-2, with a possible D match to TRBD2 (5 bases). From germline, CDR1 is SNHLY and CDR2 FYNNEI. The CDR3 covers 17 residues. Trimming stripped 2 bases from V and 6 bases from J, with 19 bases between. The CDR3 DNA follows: TGTGCCAGCAGTGAACCAGCGGACCAAGCAATGCCCGGGGAGCTGTTTTTT. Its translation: CASSEPADQAMPGELFF.

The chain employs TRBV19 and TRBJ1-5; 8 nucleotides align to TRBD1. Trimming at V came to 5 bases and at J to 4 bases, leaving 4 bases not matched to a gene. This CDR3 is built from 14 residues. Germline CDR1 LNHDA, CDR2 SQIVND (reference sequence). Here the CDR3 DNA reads TGTGCCAGTAGTGTGACAGGGGAGAATCAGCCCCAGCATTTT. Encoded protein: CASSVTGENQPQHF.

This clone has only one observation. CDR3 nucleotides: TGCGCCAGCAGCTTTCGCAGGACTGGGAGCACAGATACGCAGTATTTT. It is translated as CASSFRRTGSTDTQYF. This chain joins TRBV5-1 and TRBJ2-3; tentatively, D is TRBD2 (5 bases). The CDR3 contains 16 residues. With 2 bases removed from V and 0 bases from J, the gap between germline ends came to 13 bases. From germline, CDR1 is SGHRS and CDR2 YFSETQ. Looking up the rest from reference TRBV5-1 and TRBJ2-3 gives the full variable domain: KAGVTQTPRYLIKTRGQQVTLSCSPISGHRSVSWYQQTPGQGLQFLFEYFSETQRNKGNFPGRFSGRQFSNSRSEMNVSTLELGDSALYLCASSFRRTGSTDTQYFGPGTRLTVL.

In nucleotides, the CDR3 is TGTGCCAGCAGCTTCAGTCAAGGACAGGGGGCAGGCGAGCAGTACTTC. As protein: CASSFSQGQGAGEQYF. The rearrangement uses TRBV7-2 and TRBJ2-7; 11 positions agree with TRBD1. Unmatched junction bases numbered 10, after V lost 3 bases and J lost 6 bases. The CDR3 runs 16 residues. Germline CDR1 is SGHTA and CDR2 is FQGNSA. Supplemented by reference TRBV7-2 and TRBJ2-7, the full variable domain reads GAGVSQSPSNKVTEKGKDVELRCDPISGHTALYWYRQSLGQGLEFLIYFQGNSAPDKSGLPSDRFSAERTGGSVSTLTIQRTQQEDSAVYLCASSFSQGQGAGEQYFGPGTRLTVT.

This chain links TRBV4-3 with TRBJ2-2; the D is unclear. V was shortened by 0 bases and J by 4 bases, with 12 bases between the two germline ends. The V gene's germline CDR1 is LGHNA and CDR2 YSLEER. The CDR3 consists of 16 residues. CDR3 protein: CASSQDLEQTTGELFF. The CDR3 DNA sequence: TGCGCCAGCAGCCAAGATCTTGAACAGACCACCGGGGAGCTGTTTTTT.

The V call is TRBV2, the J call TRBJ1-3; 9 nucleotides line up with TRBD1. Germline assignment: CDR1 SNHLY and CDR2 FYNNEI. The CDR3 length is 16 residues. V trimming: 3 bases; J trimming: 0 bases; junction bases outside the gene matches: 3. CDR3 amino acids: CASSERQGDSGNTIYF. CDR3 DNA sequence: TGTGCCAGCAGTGAGCGACAGGGGGACTCTGGAAACACCATATATTTT.

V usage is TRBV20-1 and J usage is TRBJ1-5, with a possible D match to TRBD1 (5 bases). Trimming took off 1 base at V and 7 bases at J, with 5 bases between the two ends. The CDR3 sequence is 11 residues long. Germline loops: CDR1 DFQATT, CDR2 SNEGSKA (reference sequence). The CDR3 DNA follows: TGCAGTGCTAGAGGGGGCCAGCCCCAGCATTTT. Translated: CSARGGQPQHF.

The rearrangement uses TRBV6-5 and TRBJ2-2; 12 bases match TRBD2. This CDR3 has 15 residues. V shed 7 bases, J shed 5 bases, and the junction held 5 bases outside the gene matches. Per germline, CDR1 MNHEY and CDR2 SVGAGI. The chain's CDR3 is CASTPSGGDTGELFF. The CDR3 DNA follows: TGTGCCAGCACCCCTAGCGGGGGGGATACCGGGGAGCTGTTTTTT.

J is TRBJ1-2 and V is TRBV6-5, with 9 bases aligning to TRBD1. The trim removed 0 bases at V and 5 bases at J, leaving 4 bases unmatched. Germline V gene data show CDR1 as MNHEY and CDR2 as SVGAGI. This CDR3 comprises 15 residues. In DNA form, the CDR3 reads TGTGCCAGCAGTTACTCGGGGGGACAGGGATATGGCTACACCTTC. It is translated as CASSYSGGQGYGYTF.

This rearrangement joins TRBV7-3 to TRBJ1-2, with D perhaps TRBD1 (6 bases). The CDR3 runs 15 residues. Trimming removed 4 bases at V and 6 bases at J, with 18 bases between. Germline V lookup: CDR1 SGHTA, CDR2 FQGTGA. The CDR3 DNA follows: TGTGCCAGCAGCTCCCGGCCCCAGGGGAGCCATGGCTACACCTTC. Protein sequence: CASSSRPQGSHGYTF.

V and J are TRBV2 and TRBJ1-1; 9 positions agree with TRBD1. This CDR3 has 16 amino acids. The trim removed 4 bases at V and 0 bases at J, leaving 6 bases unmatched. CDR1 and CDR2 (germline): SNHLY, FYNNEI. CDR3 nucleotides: TGTGCCAGCAGTGTGACAGGGGGGACCATGAACACTGAAGCTTTCTTT. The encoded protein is CASSVTGGTMNTEAFF.

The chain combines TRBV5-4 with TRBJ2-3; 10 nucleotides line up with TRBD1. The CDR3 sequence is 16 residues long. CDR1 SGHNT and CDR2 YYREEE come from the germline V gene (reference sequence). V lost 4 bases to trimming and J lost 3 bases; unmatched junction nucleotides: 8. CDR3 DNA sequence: TGTGCCAGCAGCGAGTGGGACAGGGGAGGAACAGATACGCAGTATTTT. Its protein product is CASSEWDRGGTDTQYF.

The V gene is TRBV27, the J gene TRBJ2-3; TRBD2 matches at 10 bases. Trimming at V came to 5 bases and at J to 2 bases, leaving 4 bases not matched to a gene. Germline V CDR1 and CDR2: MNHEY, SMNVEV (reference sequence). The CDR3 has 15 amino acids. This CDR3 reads CASSPLAGPTDTQYF. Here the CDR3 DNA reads TGTGCCAGCAGTCCACTAGCGGGGCCCACAGATACGCAGTATTTT.

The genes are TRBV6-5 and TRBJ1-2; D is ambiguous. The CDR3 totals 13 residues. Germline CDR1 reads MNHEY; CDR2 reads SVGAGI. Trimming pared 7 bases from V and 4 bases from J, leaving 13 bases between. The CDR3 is CASIPGIGYGYTF. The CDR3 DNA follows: TGTGCCAGCATCCCCGGGATCGGCTATGGCTACACCTTC.